This T cell receptor (beta chain) appears in the sequencing data of a study of cytomegalovirus exposure and HLA in healthy donors. Study observations and caveats: The authors later linked a missense DCLRE1C variant to TCR beta V- and J-gene trimming. Later analysis suggested links between common viral pathogens and several top significant clusters. In an earlier analysis, productive rearrangement rates for most beta V segments clustered near 87% or 30%.

CDR1 is SGDLS and CDR2 is YYNGEE in the germline V gene. CDR3 length: 14 residues. V lost 4 bases, J lost 10 bases, and 10 bases stayed unmatched. PCR used 60 Vbeta primers and 13 Jbeta primers. Clones were read by immunoSEQ multiplex PCR, and TCRdb kept only the in-frame ones, dropping some. Of about 190,000 clones in the sample, around nine tenths were seen once. In regard to this clone: Its target is unknown.

Sequences were obtained from PBMCs. The genes are TRBV9 and TRBJ2-1; 8 nucleotides agree with TRBD2. The receptor comes from a woman between 18 and 29 years old in good health and CMV-seronegative. The CDR3 spells CASSPSGRPGEQFF. CDR3 sequence (DNA): TGTGCCAGCAGCCCAAGCGGGAGACCGGGGGAGCAGTTCTTC.